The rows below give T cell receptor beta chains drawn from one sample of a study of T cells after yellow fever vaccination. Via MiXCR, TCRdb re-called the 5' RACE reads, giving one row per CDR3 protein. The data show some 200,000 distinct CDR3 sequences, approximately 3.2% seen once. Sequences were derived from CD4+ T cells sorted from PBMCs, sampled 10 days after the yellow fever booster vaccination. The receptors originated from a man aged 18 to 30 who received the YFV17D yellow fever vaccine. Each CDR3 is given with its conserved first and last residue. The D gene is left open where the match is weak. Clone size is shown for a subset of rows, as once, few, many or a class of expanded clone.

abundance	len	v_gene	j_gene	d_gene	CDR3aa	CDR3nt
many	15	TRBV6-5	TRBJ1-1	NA	CASSEIRQVGTEAFF	TGTGCCAGCAGTGAAATCCGTCAGGTGGGCACTGAAGCTTTCTTT
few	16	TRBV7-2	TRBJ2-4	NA	CASSLVLARTKNIQYF	TGTGCCAGCAGCTTAGTTTTAGCTCGGACCAAAAACATTCAGTACTTC
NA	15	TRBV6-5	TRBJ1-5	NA	CASSYSRPEGQPQHF	TGTGCCAGCAGTTACTCACGTCCAGAAGGTCAGCCCCAGCATTTT
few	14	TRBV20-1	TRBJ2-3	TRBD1	CSARSTGGMYTQYF	TGCAGTGCTAGGAGCACAGGGGGCATGTATACGCAGTATTTT
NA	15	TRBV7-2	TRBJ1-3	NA	CASSLGRRSGNTIYF	TGTGCCAGCAGCTTGGGACGGCGATCTGGAAACACCATATATTTT
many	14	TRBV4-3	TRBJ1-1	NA	CASSQGQKNTEAFF	TGCGCCAGCAGCCAAGGGCAGAAGAACACTGAAGCTTTCTTT
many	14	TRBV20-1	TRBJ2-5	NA	CSERRGGRQETQYF	TGCAGTGAGAGAAGGGGGGGCAGACAAGAGACCCAGTACTTC
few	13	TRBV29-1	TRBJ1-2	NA	CSVEDEGPYGYTF	TGCAGCGTTGAAGATGAGGGCCCCTATGGCTACACCTTC
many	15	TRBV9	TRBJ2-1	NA	CASSVGGGWSNEQFF	TGTGCCAGCAGCGTAGGTGGAGGTTGGAGCAATGAGCAGTTCTTC
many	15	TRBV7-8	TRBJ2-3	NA	CASSFEGGSTDTQYF	TGTGCCAGCAGCTTTGAGGGGGGAAGCACAGATACGCAGTATTTT
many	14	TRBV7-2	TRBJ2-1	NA	CASSTRRGNNEQFF	TGTGCCAGCAGCACCCGGCGGGGAAACAATGAGCAGTTCTTC
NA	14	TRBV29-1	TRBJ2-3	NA	CSAIQAWSTDTQYF	TGCAGCGCTATACAGGCTTGGTCCACAGATACGCAGTATTTT
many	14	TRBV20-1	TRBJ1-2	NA	CSARTEGLNYGYTF	TGCAGTGCTAGAACCGAGGGACTGAACTATGGCTACACCTTC
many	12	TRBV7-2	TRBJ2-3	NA	CASSRNTDTQYF	TGTGCCAGCAGCCGAAACACAGATACGCAGTATTTT
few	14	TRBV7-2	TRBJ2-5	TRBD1	CASSKTGGRETQYF	TGTGCCAGCAGCAAAACAGGGGGCAGAGAGACCCAGTACTTC
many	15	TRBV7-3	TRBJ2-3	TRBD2	CASSLLAGGPDTQYF	TGTGCCAGCAGCTTACTAGCGGGGGGGCCAGATACGCAGTATTTT
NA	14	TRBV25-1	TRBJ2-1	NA	CASSDMSRDNEQFF	TGTGCCAGCAGTGACATGTCGAGGGATAATGAGCAGTTCTTC
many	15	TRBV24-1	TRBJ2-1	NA	CATQVGVGPYNEQFF	TGTGCCACCCAAGTGGGGGTGGGGCCCTACAATGAGCAGTTCTTC
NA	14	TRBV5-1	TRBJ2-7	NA	CASSLEGSTYEQYF	TGCGCCAGCAGCTTGGAAGGGTCAACCTACGAGCAGTACTTC
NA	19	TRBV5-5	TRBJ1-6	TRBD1	CASSLRTPGTGGPGVSLNF	TGTGCCAGCAGCTTGAGGACCCCCGGGACAGGGGGACCGGGTGTGTCCCTCAACTTT
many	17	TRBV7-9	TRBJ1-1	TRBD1	CASSLWPGQNLNTEAFF	TGTGCCAGCAGCCTCTGGCCGGGACAGAATCTAAACACTGAAGCTTTCTTT
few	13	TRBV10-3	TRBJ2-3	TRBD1	CAIGGQGTDTQYF	TGTGCCATCGGTGGACAGGGCACAGATACGCAGTATTTT
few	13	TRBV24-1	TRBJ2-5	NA	CATSRTGQETQYF	TGTGCCACCTCCCGCACAGGACAAGAGACCCAGTACTTC
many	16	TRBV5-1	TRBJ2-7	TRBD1	CASSPTETGGASEQYF	TGCGCCAGCAGCCCCACTGAGACAGGGGGGGCCTCCGAGCAGTACTTC
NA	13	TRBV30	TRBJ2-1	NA	CAWSVATPGYGFF	TGTGCCTGGAGTGTAGCTACGCCAGGGTATGGGTTCTTC
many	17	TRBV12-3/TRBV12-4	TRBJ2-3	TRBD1	CASSSSTGDELLDTQYF	TGTGCCAGCAGTTCGTCGACAGGGGACGAGCTGCTGGATACGCAGTATTTT
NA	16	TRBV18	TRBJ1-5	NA	CASSTGRKVYNQPQHF	TGTGCCAGCTCCACCGGACGAAAAGTATACAATCAGCCCCAGCATTTT
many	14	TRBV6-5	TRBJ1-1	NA	CASSLQGWNTEAFF	TGTGCCAGCAGTTTACAGGGCTGGAACACTGAAGCTTTCTTT
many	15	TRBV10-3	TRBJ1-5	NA	CAISERVNSNQPQHF	TGTGCCATCAGTGAACGAGTGAATAGCAATCAGCCCCAGCATTTT
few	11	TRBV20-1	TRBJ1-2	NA	CSAPGWGGYTF	TGCAGTGCTCCTGGGTGGGGTGGCTACACCTTC
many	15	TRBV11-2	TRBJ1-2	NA	CASSLELMGPYGYTF	TGTGCCAGCAGCTTAGAGCTTATGGGACCCTATGGCTACACCTTC
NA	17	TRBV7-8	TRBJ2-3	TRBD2	CASSKRGAGPTADTQYF	TGTGCCAGCAGCAAACGAGGAGCGGGACCCACGGCAGATACGCAGTATTTT
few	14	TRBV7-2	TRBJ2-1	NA	CASSLATISHEQFF	TGTGCCAGCAGCTTAGCGACCATTTCCCATGAGCAGTTCTTC
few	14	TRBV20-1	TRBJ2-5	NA	CSARDLRGQETQYF	TGCAGTGCCCGGGACCTTAGGGGGCAAGAGACCCAGTACTTC
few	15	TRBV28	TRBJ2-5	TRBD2	CASSLSGIERKTQYF	TGTGCCAGCAGTTTAAGCGGGATCGAACGAAAGACCCAGTACTTC
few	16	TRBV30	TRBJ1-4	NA	CAWSPTGRGRAEKLFF	TGTGCCTGGAGTCCGACAGGTCGGGGGAGAGCTGAAAAACTGTTTTTT
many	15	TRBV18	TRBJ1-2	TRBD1	CASSPTAEGQALRTF	TGTGCCAGCTCACCTACAGCCGAGGGACAGGCACTACGCACCTTC
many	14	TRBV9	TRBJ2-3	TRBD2	CASSQREFTDTQYF	TGTGCCAGCAGCCAGCGGGAGTTCACAGATACGCAGTATTTT
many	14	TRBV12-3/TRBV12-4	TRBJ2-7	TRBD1	CASSLFTGGHEQYF	TGTGCCAGCAGTTTATTCACAGGGGGGCACGAGCAGTACTTC
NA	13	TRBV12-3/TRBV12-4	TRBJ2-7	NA	CASQKGGLYEQYF	TGTGCCAGCCAAAAGGGAGGCCTCTACGAGCAGTACTTC
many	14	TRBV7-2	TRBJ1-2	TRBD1	CASSLVSGGRGYTF	TGTGCCAGCAGCTTAGTGTCAGGGGGACGAGGCTACACCTTC
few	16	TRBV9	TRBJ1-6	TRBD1	CASSVGQSSYNSPLHF	TGTGCCAGCAGCGTGGGACAGAGCTCCTATAATTCACCCCTCCACTTT
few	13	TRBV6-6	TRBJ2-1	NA	CASSEQSRAEQFF	TGTGCCAGCAGCGAACAATCCAGGGCTGAGCAGTTCTTC
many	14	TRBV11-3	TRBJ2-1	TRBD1	CASSLQGENNEQFF	TGTGCCAGCAGCTTACAGGGGGAAAACAATGAGCAGTTCTTC
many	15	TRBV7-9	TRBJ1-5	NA	CASSLGVWGNQPQHF	TGTGCCAGCAGCTTGGGGGTATGGGGAAATCAGCCCCAGCATTTT
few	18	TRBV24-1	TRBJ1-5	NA	CATSDTGTRLPAHQPQHF	TGTGCCACCAGTGATACAGGGACTCGGCTGCCTGCGCATCAGCCCCAGCATTTT
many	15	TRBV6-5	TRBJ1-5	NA	CASSRTVYSNQPQHF	TGTGCCAGCAGTCGGACAGTCTATAGCAATCAGCCCCAGCATTTT
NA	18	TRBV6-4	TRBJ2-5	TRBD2	CASSGISGNAGLKKAQYF	TGTGCCAGCAGTGGGATTAGCGGGAACGCGGGGCTCAAGAAGGCCCAGTACTTC
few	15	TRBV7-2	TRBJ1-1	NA	CASSSDPGPNTEAFF	TGTGCCAGCAGCTCCGACCCGGGACCTAACACTGAAGCTTTCTTT
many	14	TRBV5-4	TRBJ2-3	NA	CASSSQKGRDTQYF	TGTGCCAGCAGCTCTCAGAAGGGCCGAGATACGCAGTATTTT
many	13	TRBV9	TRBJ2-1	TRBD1	CASSVDRGNEQFF	TGTGCCAGCAGCGTCGACAGGGGCAATGAGCAGTTCTTC
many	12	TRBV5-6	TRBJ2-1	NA	CASSSGYNEQFF	TGTGCCAGCAGCTCCGGCTACAATGAGCAGTTCTTC
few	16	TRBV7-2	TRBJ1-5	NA	CASSSETGYGGQPQHF	TGTGCCAGCAGCTCCGAAACAGGGTACGGCGGACAGCCCCAGCATTTT
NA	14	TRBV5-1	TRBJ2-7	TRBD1	CASSRTGVTNEQYF	TGCGCCAGCAGCCGGACAGGGGTTACAAACGAGCAGTACTTC
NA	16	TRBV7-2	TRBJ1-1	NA	CASSRTGLLVDTEAFF	TGTGCCAGCAGCCGTACGGGCCTTCTGGTGGACACTGAAGCTTTCTTT